The rows below give T cell receptor beta chains drawn from one sample of a study of metastatic and nonmetastatic thyroid tumors. TCRdb redid the clone calls on the PCR reads using MiXCR. The table shows more than 85,000 clones, with over 8.5% occurring only once. Sample: blood. These TCRs come from a female donor with papillary thyroid cancer or a benign thyroid nodule (not recorded which). Some clones in this sample may be carry-over from other donors' samples. The CDR3 runs from the conserved cysteine through the conserved F or W. The D gene is left open where the match is weak. The size entry is marked missing in some rows and otherwise reads once, few, many or a size class.

>-|-|TRBJ2-7|TRBV11-1
TGTGCCAGCAGTGACCCACTGAATTGGTGGCCCTACGAGCAGTACTTC
CASSDPLNWWPYEQYF
>-|-|TRBJ2-5|TRBV5-6
TGTGCCAGCAGCTTCCCCGGAGAGACCCAGTACTTC
CASSFPGETQYF
>-|-|TRBJ1-1|TRBV20-1
TGCAGTGCTAGAGACGGGGACACTGAAGTTTTCTTT
CSARDGDTEVFF
>-|many|TRBJ1-5|TRBV18
TGTGCCAGCTCATTGGGCAGGGGTGAGCCCCAGCATTTT
CASSLGRGEPQHF
>-|many|TRBJ2-7|TRBV20-1
TGCAGTGCTAGACAGGGAGTGAAGGAGCAGTACTTC
CSARQGVKEQYF
>-|many|TRBJ2-1|TRBV11-2
TGTGCCAGCAGCTTAGATTGGAGGGGAGTAGGGGCTTTCAATGAGCAGTTCTTC
CASSLDWRGVGAFNEQFF
>-|-|TRBJ1-3|TRBV2
TGTGCCAGCAGTGAATCCAGGGGCCAAACCCTGACCGCTTCTGGAAACACCATATATTTT
CASSESRGQTLTASGNTIYF
>-|few|TRBJ2-5|TRBV28
TGTGCCAGCGGAGACCTCAATGGGATCGTCCAAGAGACCCAGTACTTC
CASGDLNGIVQETQYF
>TRBD1|many|TRBJ1-1|TRBV20-1
TGCAGTGCTAGAGATCTCGGACAGGGGGACACTGAAGCTTTCTTT
CSARDLGQGDTEAFF
>-|many|TRBJ2-7|TRBV5-4
TGTGCCAGCAGCTTGTTTGAGGGCTACGAGCAGTACTTC
CASSLFEGYEQYF
>TRBD1|many|TRBJ1-2|TRBV5-1
TGCGCCAGCAGCCCGACAGGGTCCCCTGATGGCTACACCTTC
CASSPTGSPDGYTF
>TRBD1|many|TRBJ2-5|TRBV12-5
TGTGCTAGTGGGGGGGACAGGGCAGAGACCCAGTACTTC
CASGGDRAETQYF
>-|many|TRBJ2-3|TRBV9
TGTGCCAGCAGCGTTAGCGGAGGGACCACAGATACGCAGTATTTT
CASSVSGGTTDTQYF
>-|many|TRBJ2-7|TRBV6-1
TGTGCCAGCAGTGAAGCCGGCCCTTACGAGCAGTACTTC
CASSEAGPYEQYF
>-|-|TRBJ2-2|TRBV4-2
TGTGCCAGCAGCCAAGAGCCCACCGGGGAGCTGTTTTTT
CASSQEPTGELFF
>-|many|TRBJ2-2|TRBV5-1
TGCGCCAGCAGCTTGGCCCGGAAACAGGTTCACAGCGGGGAGCTGTTTTTT
CASSLARKQVHSGELFF
>TRBD2|-|TRBJ2-2|TRBV9
TGTGCCAGCAGCGTGGCTAGCGGGGGGGCAATCGGGGAGCTGTTTTTT
CASSVASGGAIGELFF
>-|few|TRBJ1-3|TRBV27
TGTGCCAGCAGAGCCGACAGTGGAAACACCATATATTTT
CASRADSGNTIYF
>TRBD2|-|TRBJ2-3|TRBV6-1
TGTGCCAGCAGTGAAGGGCCGGCGGGGGCAGATACGCAGTATTTT
CASSEGPAGADTQYF
>-|-|TRBJ2-1|TRBV20-1
TGCAGTGCTAGTTTGGGAAATGAGCAGTTCTTC
CSASLGNEQFF
>-|few|TRBJ1-1|TRBV28
TGTGCCAGCAGCCGCGGGCAAAACACTGAAGCTTTCTTT
CASSRGQNTEAFF
>TRBD1|-|TRBJ1-1|TRBV7-3
TGTGCCAGCAGCTCCCCCGACAGGGGGGGGGGGACTGAAGCTTTCTTT
CASSSPDRGGGTEAFF
>-|many|TRBJ2-5|TRBV5-1
TGCGCCAGCAGCTTGGGGAGAGAGACCCAGTACTTC
CASSLGRETQYF
>TRBD2|many|TRBJ2-3|TRBV6-4
TGTGCCAGCAGTGCAACAACCGGGGGGGCCACAGATACGCAGTATTTT
CASSATTGGATDTQYF
>-|-|TRBJ2-4|TRBV5-6
TGTGCCAGCAGCCCTCAGGGTGCCAAAAACATTCAGTACTTC
CASSPQGAKNIQYF
>-|many|TRBJ2-1|TRBV18
TGTGCCAGCTCACCATTGGCAGGGAAGAACAATGAGCAGTTCTTC
CASSPLAGKNNEQFF
>-|many|TRBJ2-5|TRBV4-1
TGCGCCAGCAGCCAAGTCCGCCAGGGGCCGGAGACCCAGTACTTC
CASSQVRQGPETQYF
>-|many|TRBJ1-2|TRBV28
TGTGCCAGCAGTACTCAAACCGGGGTATCAGGCTACACCTTC
CASSTQTGVSGYTF
>TRBD2|many|TRBJ2-7|TRBV7-2
TGTGCCAGCAGCTTAGCGCTCGTTGCGGGGGGGAAGACCTACGAGCAGTACTTC
CASSLALVAGGKTYEQYF
>-|many|TRBJ2-1|TRBV6-2/TRBV6-3
TGTGCCAGCAGTTACGCCACTACGTACAATGAGCAGTTCTTC
CASSYATTYNEQFF
>-|many|TRBJ1-2|TRBV3-1
TGTGCCAGCAGCCGTGGGAAGGCAGTCTATGGCTACACCTTC
CASSRGKAVYGYTF
>TRBD2|many|TRBJ2-5|TRBV13
TGTGCCAGCAGCTCCCAATTCGGACTAGCGGGGCCCTCAGAGACCCAGTACTTC
CASSSQFGLAGPSETQYF
>-|many|TRBJ2-3|TRBV4-1
TGCGCCAGCAGCCAAGAGGAGGATGTAAGAGATACGCAGTATTTT
CASSQEEDVRDTQYF
>-|many|TRBJ1-1|TRBV4-1
TGCGCCAGCAGCCAAGAGATCATGAACACTGAAGCTTTCTTT
CASSQEIMNTEAFF
>-|-|TRBJ1-2|TRBV6-1
TGTGCCAGCAGTGAAGCGCTGGGAGCTAACTATGGCTACACCTTC
CASSEALGANYGYTF
>TRBD1|many|TRBJ1-5|TRBV6-5
TGTGCCAGCAGTTACTTGGACAGGGCCGATCAGCCCCAGCATTTT
CASSYLDRADQPQHF
>-|-|TRBJ2-7|TRBV27
TGTGCCAGCAGTTTATCGCCCGGGCCCTGGAGTGCCTACGAGCAGTACTTC
CASSLSPGPWSAYEQYF
>-|many|TRBJ1-5|TRBV6-1
TGTGCCAGCAGTGAGGATGCAGTCCCAGGGACCCAGCATTTT
CASSEDAVPGTQHF
>TRBD1|many|TRBJ1-2|TRBV29-1
TGCAGCGTTGAAGATCCGGGACAGCTCTATGGCTACACCTTC
CSVEDPGQLYGYTF
>-|many|TRBJ2-3|TRBV5-1
TGCGCCAGCAGCTTGGGGCTAGCAACAGATACGCAGTATTTT
CASSLGLATDTQYF
>-|-|TRBJ2-3|TRBV28
TGTGCCAGCAGTTTGCAGTCAACTAGCACAGATACGCAGTATTTT
CASSLQSTSTDTQYF
>TRBD2|many|TRBJ2-7|TRBV20-1
TGCAGTGCTAGCAGGGCGGGGGGGCCTGAGCAGTACTTC
CSASRAGGPEQYF
>-|many|TRBJ1-2|TRBV19
TGTGCCAGTAGTATAGGTTGGAGGGGGACTAACTATGGCTACACCTTC
CASSIGWRGTNYGYTF
>-|many|TRBJ1-1|TRBV18
TGTGCCAGCTCAGGGGGGGCGAGTGAAGCTTTCTTT
CASSGGASEAFF
>-|many|TRBJ2-7|TRBV28
TGTGCCAGCAGGCTAAGACTCACGGACGGAGGTACCCACGAGCAGTACTTC
CASRLRLTDGGTHEQYF
>-|many|TRBJ1-1|TRBV5-4
TGTGCCAGCAGCTTGTCCAACAGCCCGGGCACTGAAGCTTTCTTT
CASSLSNSPGTEAFF
>TRBD2|many|TRBJ2-5|TRBV20-1
TGCAGTGCTCCTCCCCTGGACAGCGGGAGGGAGACCCAGTACTTC
CSAPPLDSGRETQYF
>-|-|TRBJ2-1|TRBV9
TGTGCCAGCAGCCCCCAGAGCTCCTACAATGAGCAGTTCTTC
CASSPQSSYNEQFF
>-|many|TRBJ1-2|TRBV6-1
TGTGCCAGCAGTGGTTCTCCTTCGCATGGCTACACCTTC
CASSGSPSHGYTF
>TRBD2|few|TRBJ2-3|TRBV11-2
TGTGCCAGCAGCTCTGTTCGCGGGAGGACAACAGATACGCAGTATTTT
CASSSVRGRTTDTQYF
>-|many|TRBJ2-7|TRBV20-1
TGCAGTGCTAGAGGGGAGCACGGGGGCTACGAGCAGTACTTC
CSARGEHGGYEQYF
>-|many|TRBJ2-3|TRBV6-1
TGTGCCAGCAGTGAGTTCCGGGATCTCACAGATACGCAGTATTTT
CASSEFRDLTDTQYF
>-|many|TRBJ1-1|TRBV7-9
TGTGCCAGCAGCTTAGGGAGGGGAAGCACTGAAGCTTTCTTT
CASSLGRGSTEAFF